The 24 T cell receptor beta chains listed next were all sequenced from one sample in a study of T cells in Graves' hyperthyroidism and ophthalmopathy. Amplification of TCR beta CDR3 regions used RNA as the template. Using the HTBI primer set, a first-round RT-PCR was run on the TCR CDR3. TCRdb re-analysed the multiplex PCR reads in MiXCR, keeping a single row per CDR3 protein. Here the sample spans around 450,000 distinct CDR3 sequences, roughly an eighth being singletons. The specimen sequenced was blood. The receptor source for this set is a young woman with Graves' hyperthyroidism.

Ten or more counts support this clonotype. The chain uses TRBV27 and TRBJ2-5, with D possibly called TRBD1 or TRBD2 (5 bases each). The length of the CDR3 is 17 residues. Germline V lookup: CDR1 MNHEY, CDR2 SMNVEV (reference sequence). Trimming took 6 bases from V and 5 from J, leaving 25 bases between them. The DNA of the CDR3 is TGTGCCAGCAGCCTCGGATGGGGACGGACGCTCGGGGAGACCCAGTACTTC. Its translation: CASSLGWGRTLGETQYF.

This sequence joins TRBV7-2 and TRBJ2-2; D is possibly TRBD2 (5 bases). Germline V gives CDR1 SGHTA, CDR2 FQGNSA. This CDR3 has 15 amino acids. The V end was cut by 3 bases, the J end by 5 bases, with 13 bases between. CDR3 bases: TGTGCCAGCAGCTTTCAGGAGGTCGAGACCGGGGAGCTGTTTTTT. Amino acids: CASSFQEVETGELFF.

Many counts were recorded for this clonotype. The gene calls are TRBV30 and TRBJ2-3; the D is unclear. V lost 5 bases and J 5 bases, leaving 11 bases between the germline ends. The germline gives CDR1 GTSNPN, CDR2 SVGIG (reference sequence). CDR3 length: 12 residues. CDR3 DNA sequence: TGTGCCTGGGGAGCGACAAAAGATACGCAGTATTTT. Translated: CAWGATKDTQYF.

This clonotype was seen many times. V is TRBV7-9 and J is TRBJ1-2; D is unresolved. CDR1 and CDR2 (germline): SEHNR, FQNEAQ (reference sequence). The CDR3 has 12 residues. The ends were cut back, 5 bases at V and 4 bases at J, with 8 bases in the middle. CDR3 protein: CASSMTGYGYTF. Here the CDR3 DNA reads TGTGCCAGCAGCATGACTGGCTATGGCTACACCTTC.

This clonotype was detected ten times or more. The chain recombines TRBV30 with TRBJ2-7; D call uncertain. The germline V gene has CDR1 GTSNPN and CDR2 SVGIG (reference sequence). V gave up 0 bases and J gave up 2 bases, with 8 bases separating them. This CDR3 is built from 13 residues. CDR3 sequence reads: CAWSVGEPYEQYF. The CDR3 coding sequence is TGTGCCTGGAGTGTTGGCGAACCCTACGAGCAGTACTTC.

The V gene is TRBV19, the J gene TRBJ2-1; no firm D call. Trimming cost V 7 bases and J 6 bases, with 16 bases left between them. Germline assignment: CDR1 LNHDA and CDR2 SQIVND (reference sequence). CDR3 size: 14 residues. The CDR3 loop reads CASNGPLVSNEQFF. The CDR3 DNA sequence: TGTGCCAGTAATGGACCCCTCGTGTCCAATGAGCAGTTCTTC.

V usage is TRBV14 and J usage is TRBJ1-2; no clear D. The CDR3 is 13 residues long. The V end lost 0 bases, the J end lost 7 bases, and 9 bases lay between the germline ends. Germline V gene data show CDR1 as SGHDN and CDR2 as FVKESK. The CDR3 here is CASSQEAGSGYTF. The CDR3 nucleotides read TGTGCCAGCAGCCAAGAGGCAGGTAGTGGCTACACCTTC.

V is TRBV15 and J is TRBJ1-1; D is perhaps TRBD1 (6 bases). Germline V CDR1 and CDR2: LNHNV, YYDKDF (reference sequence). The CDR3 length is 15 residues. Trimming removed 1 base at V and 6 bases at J, with 15 bases between. CDR3 sequence: CATSRGGGGGPEAFF. The CDR3 DNA is TGTGCCACCAGCAGAGGGGGAGGGGGTGGACCTGAAGCTTTCTTT.

This clonotype was seen only a few times. The chain uses TRBV5-1 and TRBJ1-3; the D gene is possibly TRBD1 (5 bases). Germline loops: CDR1 SGHRS, CDR2 YFSETQ. This CDR3 contains 15 residues. Trimming stripped 4 bases from V and 1 base from J, with 12 bases between. CDR3 region: CASSGDGTSGNTIYF. The CDR3, as DNA: TGCGCCAGCAGCGGGGACGGGACTTCTGGAAACACCATATATTTT.

This chain uses TRBV9 with TRBJ2-1; 15 bases fit TRBD2. Germline V gene lookup returns CDR1 SGDLS and CDR2 YYNGEE. This CDR3 contains 16 residues. J lost 9 bases, V lost 3 bases, and 7 bases had no gene match. The CDR3 here is CASSAAPGLAGGEQFF. CDR3 coding DNA: TGTGCCAGCAGCGCCGCCCCGGGACTAGCGGGAGGTGAGCAGTTCTTC.

The V and J genes are TRBV5-1 and TRBJ2-1; D uncertain. Germline V gives CDR1 SGHRS, CDR2 YFSETQ. The CDR3 runs 14 residues. Trimming shortened V by 1 base and J by 2 bases, and 7 bases separated the two germline ends. Here the CDR3 reads CASSLFSAYNEQFF. CDR3 sequence (DNA): TGCGCCAGCAGCTTGTTCTCGGCCTACAATGAGCAGTTCTTC.

This clonotype appeared many times. The chain links TRBV28 to TRBJ1-1; D not resolved. V gave up 2 bases and J gave up 0 bases, with 4 bases separating them. The CDR3 spans 13 residues. The germline V gene encodes CDR1 MDHEN and CDR2 SYDVKM. The CDR3: CASSLRMNTEAFF. The CDR3 nucleotides are TGTGCCAGCAGTTTAAGGATGAACACTGAAGCTTTCTTT.

The chain joins TRBV7-3 to TRBJ2-5; 10 bases agree with TRBD2. Germline CDR1 and CDR2: SGHTA and FQGTGA. The length of the CDR3 is 15 residues. J gave up 5 bases and V 5 bases, and 8 bases lay outside the gene matches. The CDR3 DNA reads TGTGCCAGCAGCACCGTAGCGGGAGGCAGGGAGACCCAGTACTTC. Translating it yields CASSTVAGGRETQYF.

This clonotype was found many times. The chain has TRBV6-6 and TRBJ1-3; D is perhaps TRBD1 (5 bases). Germline-derived CDR1 and CDR2 are MNHNY and SVGAGI (reference sequence). There are 15 residues in the CDR3. V gave up 2 bases and J gave up 4 bases, with 12 bases separating them. This chain's CDR3 is CASSYEGVSGNTIYF. CDR3 coding DNA: TGTGCCAGCAGTTACGAAGGGGTTTCGGGAAACACCATATATTTT.

This clonotype came up many times. The chain is built from TRBV6-1 and TRBJ2-1; TRBD1 agrees at 9 bases. Per the germline V gene, CDR1 is MNHNS and CDR2 is SASEGT. The CDR3 covers 17 residues. V was clipped by 1 base and J by 4 bases; unmatched bases: 8. As DNA, the CDR3 is TGTGCCAGCAGTGAAGTGGGGACAGGGAAAAAGTACAATGAGCAGTTCTTC. Translating gives CASSEVGTGKKYNEQFF.

There are many counts of this clonotype. V is TRBV28 and J is TRBJ2-7, with D possibly matching TRBD1 (6 bases). Germline loops: CDR1 MDHEN, CDR2 SYDVKM. The CDR3 is made up of 13 amino acids. Trimming removed 8 bases from V and 7 bases from J, with 18 bases in between. In DNA, the CDR3 is TGTGCCAGCTGGGACCAGAGGGGGTGGGAGCAGTACTTC. Its translation is CASWDQRGWEQYF.

This clonotype was counted at least ten times. This sequence joins TRBV2 and TRBJ1-1; no clear D gene. This CDR3 region has 13 residues. Looked up from germline, CDR1 is SNHLY and CDR2 is FYNNEI. Between the trimmed V and J ends, which lost 2 bases and 4 bases, there was a span of 8 bases. Here the CDR3 DNA reads TGTGCCAGCAGTGAACCACAGAGCACTGAAGCTTTCTTT. Protein sequence: CASSEPQSTEAFF. Full variable domain (outside the CDR3, taken from reference TRBV2 and TRBJ1-1): EPEVTQTPSHQVTQMGQEVILRCVPISNHLYFYWYRQILGQKVEFLVSFYNNEISEKSEIFDDQFSVERPDGSNFTLKIRSTKLEDSAMYFCASSEPQSTEAFFGQGTRLTVV.

This clonotype has a count of ten or more. The chain recombines TRBV20-1 with TRBJ1-2; D is possibly TRBD1 (5 bases). Germline V gene lookup returns CDR1 DFQATT and CDR2 SNEGSKA (reference sequence). This CDR3 has 14 residues. V lost 3 bases and J 7 bases, leaving 18 bases between the germline ends. CDR3 DNA: TGCAGTGCTAGGCCGGCCGGCTCCAGGGTTGGCTACACCTTC. Encoded protein: CSARPAGSRVGYTF.

This clonotype was recorded many times. A much more abundant neighbour one base away suggests this may be a read error. J is TRBJ2-1 and V is TRBV11-2; 15 bases match TRBD2. This CDR3 contains 15 residues. Germline V gene lookup returns CDR1 SGHAT and CDR2 FQNNGV. The ends lost 5 bases at V and 8 bases at J; junction bases unmatched: 4. CDR3 sequence (DNA): TGTGCCAGCAGCCCCGGGACTAGCGGGAGGTATGAGCAGTTCTTC. Amino acid sequence: CASSPGTSGRYEQFF.

This clonotype is termed medium-sized. The V and J genes are TRBV7-2 and TRBJ2-7; D unresolved. CDR3 length: 15 residues. Germline lookup yields CDR1 SGHTA and CDR2 FQGNSA. V lost 4 bases to trimming and J lost 2 bases, with 15 bases between them. The CDR3 DNA reads as TGTGCCAGCAGCTCCGGCGGTCACAAAACCTACGAGCAGTACTTC. It codes for CASSSGGHKTYEQYF.

This clonotype was observed a handful of times. The chain has TRBV19 and TRBJ1-2, with D perhaps TRBD1 (5 bases). CDR1 is LNHDA, CDR2 SQIVND, per germline (reference sequence). Trimming stripped 6 bases from V and 2 bases from J, with 10 bases between. The CDR3 totals 13 residues. CDR3 sequence (DNA): TGTGCCAGTAGGAAGACAGCAAACTATGGCTACACCTTC. It is translated as CASRKTANYGYTF.

This clonotype was counted at least ten times. V and J are TRBV28 and TRBJ1-4; D gene ambiguous. Trimming pared 1 base from V and 4 bases from J, leaving 10 bases between. The germline CDR1 and CDR2 sequences are MDHEN and SYDVKM. The CDR3 length is 15 residues. The CDR3 bases are TGTGCCAGCAGTTTATTGCGGCAAGTTAATGAAAAACTGTTTTTT. Protein: CASSLLRQVNEKLFF.

At least ten counts were recorded for this clonotype. V usage is TRBV13 and J usage is TRBJ2-5; 7 bases line up with TRBD2. Germline CDR1 PRHDT, CDR2 FYEKMQ (reference sequence). This CDR3 region has 14 residues. V was pared by 4 bases and J by 3 bases, with 5 bases of the junction left unmatched. The CDR3 sequence is CASSCREDEETQYF. CDR3 in DNA: TGTGCCAGCAGCTGCCGGGAGGATGAAGAGACCCAGTACTTC.

As to this clonotype: An end of the junction differs from the germline gene, which may be a read error. The chain links TRBV4-1 to TRBJ1-1, with no clear D. This CDR3 spans 12 amino acids. Germline CDR1 MGHRA, CDR2 YSYEKL. The CDR3 nucleotides are TGCGCCAGCAGCCAAGATGGGCAGCGGGCTCTCTTT. Protein product: CASSQDGQRALF.